The 18 T cell receptor beta chains in this list originate from one sample, sequenced in a study of T-cell memory formation after mild COVID-19. TCRdb re-called the 5' RACE reads through MiXCR, storing one row per CDR3 protein. The sample carries 85,000 to 130,000 distinct CDR3 sequences, around 12% recorded once. The sequenced material came from PBMCs or a T cell subset sorted from them (not recorded which). These receptors came from an adult woman who had mild COVID-19 (a few samples of this study predate the infection). Cell type and time point are not known.

This clonotype was detected only a few times. The V gene is TRBV7-6, the J gene TRBJ2-1; 10 bases match TRBD2. This CDR3 is built from 15 residues. V lost 7 bases and J lost 6; bases outside the gene matches: 9. The germline V gene encodes CDR1 SGHVS and CDR2 FNYEAQ. CDR3 amino acids: CASTQWASGSNEQFF. CDR3 bases: TGTGCCAGCACCCAGTGGGCTAGCGGGAGCAATGAGCAGTTCTTC.

This chain links TRBV28 with TRBJ2-4, with D unresolved. The length of the CDR3 is 16 residues. V shed 3 bases and J shed 1 base, with 13 bases lying between them. Germline V CDR1 and CDR2: MDHEN, SYDVKM. CDR3 bases: TGTGCCAGCAGTTTTGAGAGAGACACCGCCAAAAACATTCAGTACTTC. Translating gives CASSFERDTAKNIQYF.

This clonotype has more than one count but fewer than ten. The rearrangement uses TRBV3-1 and TRBJ2-2; 15 bases fit TRBD2. Germline V lookup: CDR1 LGHDT, CDR2 YNNKEL (reference sequence). Germline trimming cut 4 bases from V and 6 bases from J; bases unmatched to any gene: 3. The CDR3 consists of 16 residues. CDR3 in DNA: TGTGCCAGCAGCCCTTGGACTAGCGGGGGGGCCGGGGAGCTGTTTTTT. It specifies CASSPWTSGGAGELFF. The whole variable domain, filled in from reference TRBV3-1 and TRBJ2-2, reads DTAVSQTPKYLVTQMGNDKSIKCEQNLGHDTMYWYKQDSKKFLKIMFSYNNKELIINETVPNRFSPKSPDKAHLNLHINSLELGDSAVYFCASSPWTSGGAGELFFGEGSRLTVL.

In its sample, this clonotype was seen a few times. The V gene is TRBV4-3, the J gene TRBJ2-1, with D unresolved. The CDR3 totals 15 residues. The V gene lost 1 base and the J gene lost 5 bases, with 12 bases spanning the gap. Per germline, CDR1 LGHNA and CDR2 YSLEER. The CDR3 coding sequence is TGCGCCAGCAGCCAAGGTCTGACTGGAAACAATGAGCAGTTCTTC. Amino acids: CASSQGLTGNNEQFF.

The V and J genes are TRBV6-5 and TRBJ1-5; 7 bases map to TRBD1. After removal of 5 bases from V and 7 bases from J, the junction contained 8 bases not matched to a gene. The germline gives CDR1 MNHEY, CDR2 SVGAGI. This CDR3 region has 14 residues. CDR3 region: CASSRQGLGQPQHF. CDR3 coding DNA: TGTGCCAGCAGTAGACAGGGCTTAGGGCAGCCCCAGCATTTT.

The rearrangement joins TRBV12-3 or TRBV12-4 to TRBJ2-7; 12 bases fit TRBD2. V was clipped by 6 bases and J by 0 bases; unmatched bases: 6. The CDR3 covers 16 residues. CDR3 residues: CASSWTSGVSSYEQYF. CDR3 in DNA: TGTGCCAGCAGCTGGACTAGCGGGGTGAGCTCCTACGAGCAGTACTTC.

This clonotype turned up a few times. The CDR3, as DNA: TGTGCCAGCAGCCCGACAGGTTCTAGCACAGATACGCAGTATTTT. It yields the protein CASSPTGSSTDTQYF. The chain recombines TRBV7-9 with TRBJ2-3; a possible D gene is TRBD1 (6 bases). The CDR3 has 15 residues. The V end lost 5 bases, the J end lost 0 bases, and 12 bases lay between the germline ends. Per the germline V gene, CDR1 is SEHNR and CDR2 is FQNEAQ (reference sequence).

In this sample, this clonotype turned up a few times. The chain couples TRBV12-3 or TRBV12-4 to TRBJ1-2; D remains ambiguous. The CDR3 consists of 10 residues. Trimming shortened V by 10 bases and J by 10 bases, and 13 bases separated the two germline ends. The chain's CDR3 is CAISPDHYTF. In DNA, the CDR3 is TGTGCCATCAGCCCTGACCACTACACCTTC.

This clonotype was observed at least ten times. The chain recombines TRBV7-9 with TRBJ2-7; maybe TRBD2 (6 bases). The CDR3 runs 15 residues. In germline, CDR1 is SEHNR, CDR2 FQNEAQ (reference sequence). V lost 3 bases and J 4 bases, leaving 16 bases between the germline ends. The CDR3 protein is CASSLGPGGGYEQYF. The CDR3 nucleotides are TGTGCCAGCAGCTTGGGTCCCGGGGGAGGTTACGAGCAGTACTTC.

This clonotype has more than one count but fewer than ten. The CDR3 sequence is CASSYHSSGARTEAFF. The CDR3, as DNA: TGTGCCAGCAGTTACCATTCCTCGGGGGCGCGCACTGAAGCTTTCTTT. V and J are TRBV6-6 and TRBJ1-1; a weak D match, TRBD1 (6 bases). Per the germline V gene, CDR1 is MNHNY and CDR2 is SVGAGI (reference sequence). The CDR3 loop spans 16 amino acids. With 2 bases removed from V and 4 bases from J, the gap between germline ends came to 17 bases.

This rearrangement joins TRBV19 to TRBJ2-2; D remains unclear. The CDR3 is 15 amino acids. Between the trimmed V and J ends, which lost 2 bases and 4 bases, there was a span of 11 bases. In germline, CDR1 is LNHDA, CDR2 SQIVND (reference sequence). The CDR3 sequence: CASSIKGDATGELFF. CDR3 DNA sequence: TGTGCCAGTAGTATAAAGGGTGACGCCACCGGGGAGCTGTTTTTT.

This rearrangement joins TRBV19 to TRBJ2-2; D may be TRBD2 (6 bases). The CDR3 consists of 13 residues. V was clipped by 5 bases and J by 7 bases, with 11 bases between them. Germline assignment: CDR1 LNHDA and CDR2 SQIVND (reference sequence). CDR3 sequence reads: CASSWRVDGELFF. The DNA of the CDR3 is TGTGCCAGTAGTTGGAGGGTGGACGGGGAGCTGTTTTTT.

The J gene is TRBJ2-7, the V gene TRBV7-9, with D unresolved. CDR1 SEHNR and CDR2 FQNEAQ come from the germline V gene (reference sequence). The CDR3 covers 13 residues. V lost 5 bases and J lost 3, with 11 bases in between. Here the CDR3 reads CASSPTDFYEQYF. Here the CDR3 DNA reads TGTGCCAGCAGCCCTACAGACTTCTACGAGCAGTACTTC.

This clonotype was counted ten times or more. The V and J genes are TRBV4-2 and TRBJ2-5; the D call may be TRBD1 or TRBD2 (5 bases each). Trimming removed 0 bases from V and 7 bases from J, with 18 bases in between. The germline V gene has CDR1 LGHNA and CDR2 YNFKEQ. There are 16 residues in the CDR3. The CDR3 here is CASSQDSYGDGGTQYF. In DNA, the CDR3 is TGTGCCAGCAGCCAAGACTCGTACGGAGATGGGGGGACCCAGTACTTC.

This clonotype was picked up many times. The chain couples TRBV7-6 to TRBJ2-1; TRBD2 matches 7 bases. Germline assignment: CDR1 SGHVS and CDR2 FNYEAQ. The V and J ends lost 1 base and 8 bases, in that order; junction bases with no gene match: 5. The length of the CDR3 is 14 residues. The CDR3 region has the DNA TGTGCCAGCAGCTTAGGGGGAGGGCCCGATGAGCAGTTCTTC. Amino acid sequence: CASSLGGGPDEQFF.

This clonotype appeared many times. The chain carries TRBV10-2 and TRBJ2-7; 11 nucleotides agree with TRBD2. The CDR3 loop spans 15 amino acids. Germline V gene lookup returns CDR1 WSHSY and CDR2 SAAADI. The V gene end was trimmed by 6 bases and the J gene end by 3 bases; junction bases not matched to a gene: 7. CDR3: CASSVSGTSGYEQYF. The CDR3 coding sequence is TGCGCCAGCAGCGTCTCCGGGACTAGCGGCTACGAGCAGTACTTC.

This clonotype was counted a few times. The V gene is TRBV5-1, the J gene TRBJ2-1, with TRBD2 matching over 11 bases. V lost 3 bases, J lost 5 bases, and 4 bases stayed unmatched. Germline V gene lookup returns CDR1 SGHRS and CDR2 YFSETQ. This CDR3 spans 15 amino acids. Here the CDR3 DNA reads TGCGCCAGCAGCTCTCTAGCGGGGGGACACAATGAGCAGTTCTTC. Protein: CASSSLAGGHNEQFF.

This clonotype was counted once. V and J are TRBV24-1 and TRBJ1-2; D remains ambiguous. The V and J ends lost 6 bases and 3 bases respectively, with 10 bases between them. The CDR3 covers 13 residues. CDR1 is KGHDR, CDR2 SFDVKD, per germline. The CDR3 region is CATSPTDYYGYTF. The CDR3 nucleotides are TGTGCCACCAGTCCGACGGACTACTATGGCTACACCTTC.